This TCR beta chain emerged from a study of T cells in Graves' hyperthyroidism and ophthalmopathy. A remark on this clonotype: What it recognizes is unknown.

It was RNA transcripts that yielded the amplified TCR beta CDR3 regions. The HTBI primer set was used in a first-round RT-PCR of the TCR CDR3. Via MiXCR, TCRdb re-called the multiplex PCR reads, giving one row per CDR3 protein. This sample carries roughly 800,000 distinct CDR3 sequences, about 38% of them seen once, and the ten largest clones take around 9.3%. CDR1 and CDR2 (germline): MNHEY, SVGAGI. Germline trimming cut 11 bases from V and 11 bases from J; bases unmatched to any gene: 14. This CDR3 is built from 13 residues. General study points: Blood also showed most of the thyroid clonotypes that were expanded above 0.001. Progression to ophthalmopathy was predicted a median of roughly 6.8 months early.

The chain joins TRBV6-5 to TRBJ1-4; 7 bases line up with TRBD1. Sequencing input: blood. The receptor's source is a man between 18 and 29 years old with Graves' hyperthyroidism. The CDR3 DNA follows: TGTGCCCTGACGGGACAGCCTGGTGGGAAACTGTTTTTT. The encoded protein is CALTGQPGGKLFF.